The clone carrying this T cell receptor (beta chain) came up many times. The antigen remains undetermined. CDR1 is MNHNY and CDR2 is SVGAGI in the germline V gene (reference sequence). The CDR3 totals 12 residues. The germline V and J ends were trimmed by 4 bases and 4 bases, with 7 bases remaining between them. The table came from immunoSEQ multiplex PCR; TCRdb's copy has only in-frame clones and leaves some out. Here the sample spans approximately 70,000 clones, about 72% being singletons. Chemo-refractory metastatic non-small-cell lung cancer patients underwent focal radiation alongside CTLA-4 blockade with ipilimumab. The data originate from a study of radiotherapy plus CTLA-4 blockade in lung cancer. Whole-study context: Objective responses arose in roughly 17% of patients, and approximately 31% experienced disease control. Study-level results: Alongside interferon-beta, early blood T cell clone dynamics were reportedly the best predictor of response. Expansion of tumor-derived TCR clones was observed in blood after radiotherapy plus ipilimumab.

This receptor was obtained from a human donor with non-small cell lung cancer whose response to radiotherapy plus ipilimumab could not be evaluated. Some clones in this sample may be carry-over from other donors' samples. The rearrangement uses TRBV6-6 and TRBJ1-1; D is undetermined. Here the sequenced sample was peripheral blood, taken from a patient treated with radiotherapy plus ipilimumab. CDR3 sequence reads: CASSWGGTEAFF. DNA for the CDR3: TGTGCCAGCAGTTGGGGAGGCACTGAAGCTTTCTTT.